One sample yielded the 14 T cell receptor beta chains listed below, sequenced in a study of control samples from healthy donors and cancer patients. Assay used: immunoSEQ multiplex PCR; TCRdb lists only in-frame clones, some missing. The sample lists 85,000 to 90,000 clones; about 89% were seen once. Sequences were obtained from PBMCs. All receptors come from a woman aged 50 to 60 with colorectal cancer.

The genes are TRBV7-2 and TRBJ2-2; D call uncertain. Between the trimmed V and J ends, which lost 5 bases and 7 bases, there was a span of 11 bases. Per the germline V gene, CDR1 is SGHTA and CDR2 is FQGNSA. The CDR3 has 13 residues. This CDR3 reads CASSKTLGGELFF. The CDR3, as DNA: TGTGCCAGCAGCAAGACCCTCGGCGGGGAGCTGTTTTTT. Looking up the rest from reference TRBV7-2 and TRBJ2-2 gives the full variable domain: GAGVSQSPSNKVTEKGKDVELRCDPISGHTALYWYRQSLGQGLEFLIYFQGNSAPDKSGLPSDRFSAERTGGSVSTLTIQRTQQEDSAVYLCASSKTLGGELFFGEGSRLTVL.

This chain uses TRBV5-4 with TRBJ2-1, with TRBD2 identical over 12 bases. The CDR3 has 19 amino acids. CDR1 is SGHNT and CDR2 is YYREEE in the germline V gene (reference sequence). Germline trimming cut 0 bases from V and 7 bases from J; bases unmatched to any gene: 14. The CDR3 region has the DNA TGTGCCAGCAGCTTGGGTCTAGCGGGGGGGCCATTTCGGGGAAATGAGCAGTTCTTC. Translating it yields CASSLGLAGGPFRGNEQFF.

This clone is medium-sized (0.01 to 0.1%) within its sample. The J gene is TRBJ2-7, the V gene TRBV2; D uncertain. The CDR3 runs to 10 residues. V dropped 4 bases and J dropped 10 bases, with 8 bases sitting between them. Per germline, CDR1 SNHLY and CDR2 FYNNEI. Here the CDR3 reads CASSGELQYV. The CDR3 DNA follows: TGTGCCAGCAGTGGGGAACTACAGTACGTC.

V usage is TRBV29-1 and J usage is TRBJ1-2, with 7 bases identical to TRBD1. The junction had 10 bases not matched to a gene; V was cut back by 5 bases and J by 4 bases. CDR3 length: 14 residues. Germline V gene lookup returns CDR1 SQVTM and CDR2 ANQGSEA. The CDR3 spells CSVSRDSGIYGYTF. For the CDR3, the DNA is TGCAGCGTTAGTAGGGACAGTGGAATCTATGGCTACACCTTC.

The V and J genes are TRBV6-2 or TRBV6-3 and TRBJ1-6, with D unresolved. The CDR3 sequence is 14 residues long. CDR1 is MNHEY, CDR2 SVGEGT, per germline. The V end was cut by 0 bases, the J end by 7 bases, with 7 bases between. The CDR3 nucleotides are TGTGCCAGCAGTTACTCGCCAGAGAATTCACCCCTCCACTTT. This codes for CASSYSPENSPLHF.

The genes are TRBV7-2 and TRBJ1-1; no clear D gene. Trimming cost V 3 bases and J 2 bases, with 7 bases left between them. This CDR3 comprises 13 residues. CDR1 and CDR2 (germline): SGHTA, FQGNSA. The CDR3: CASSFYRNTEAFF. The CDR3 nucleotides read TGTGCCAGCAGCTTCTACAGAAACACTGAAGCTTTCTTT.

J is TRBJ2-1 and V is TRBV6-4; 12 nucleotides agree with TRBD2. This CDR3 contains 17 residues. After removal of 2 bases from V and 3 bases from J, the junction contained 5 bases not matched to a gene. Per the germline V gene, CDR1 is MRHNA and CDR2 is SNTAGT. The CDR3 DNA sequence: TGTGCCAGCAGTGACACCCCACTAGCGGGGGGCTACAATGAGCAGTTCTTC. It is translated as CASSDTPLAGGYNEQFF.

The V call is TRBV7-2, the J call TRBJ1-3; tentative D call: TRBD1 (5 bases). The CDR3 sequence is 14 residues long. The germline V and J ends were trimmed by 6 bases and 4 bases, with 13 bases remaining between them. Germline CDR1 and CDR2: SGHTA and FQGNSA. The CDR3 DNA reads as TGTGCCAGCAGAAAGGGGAGGTCAGGAAACACCATATATTTT. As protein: CASRKGRSGNTIYF.

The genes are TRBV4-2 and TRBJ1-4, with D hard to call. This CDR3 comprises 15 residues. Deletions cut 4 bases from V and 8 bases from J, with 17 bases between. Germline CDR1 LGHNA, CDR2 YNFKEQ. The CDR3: CASSRGGPKGEKLFF. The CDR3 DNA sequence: TGTGCCAGCAGCCGAGGAGGGCCCAAAGGGGAAAAACTGTTTTTT.

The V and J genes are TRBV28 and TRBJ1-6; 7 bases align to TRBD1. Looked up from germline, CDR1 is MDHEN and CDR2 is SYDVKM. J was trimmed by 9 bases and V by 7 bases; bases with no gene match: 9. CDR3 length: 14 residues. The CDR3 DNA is TGTGCCAGCATGAGTCAGGGGGTCGGTTCACCCCTCCACTTT. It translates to CASMSQGVGSPLHF.

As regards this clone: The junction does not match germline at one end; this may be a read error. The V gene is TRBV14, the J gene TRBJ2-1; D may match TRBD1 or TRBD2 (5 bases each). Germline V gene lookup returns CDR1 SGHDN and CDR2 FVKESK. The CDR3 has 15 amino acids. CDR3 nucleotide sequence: TGTGCCAGCAGGCAAGGAGGCAGGGTCTACAATGAGCAGTTCTTC. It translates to CASRQGGRVYNEQFF.

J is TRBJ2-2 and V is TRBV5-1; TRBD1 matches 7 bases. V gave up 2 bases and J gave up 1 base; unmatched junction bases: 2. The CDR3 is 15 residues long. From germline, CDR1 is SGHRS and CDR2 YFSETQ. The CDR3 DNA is TGCGCCAGCAGCTTCAACAGGGGGAACACCGGGGAGCTGTTTTTT. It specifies CASSFNRGNTGELFF. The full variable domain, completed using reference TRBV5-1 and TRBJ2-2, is KAGVTQTPRYLIKTRGQQVTLSCSPISGHRSVSWYQQTPGQGLQFLFEYFSETQRNKGNFPGRFSGRQFSNSRSEMNVSTLELGDSALYLCASSFNRGNTGELFFGEGSRLTVL.

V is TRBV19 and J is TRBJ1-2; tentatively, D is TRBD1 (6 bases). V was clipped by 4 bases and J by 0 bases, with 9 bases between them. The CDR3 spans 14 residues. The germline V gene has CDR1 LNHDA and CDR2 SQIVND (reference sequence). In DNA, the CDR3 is TGTGCCAGTAGTAGGGGGGCAGCTAACTATGGCTACACCTTC. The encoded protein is CASSRGAANYGYTF.

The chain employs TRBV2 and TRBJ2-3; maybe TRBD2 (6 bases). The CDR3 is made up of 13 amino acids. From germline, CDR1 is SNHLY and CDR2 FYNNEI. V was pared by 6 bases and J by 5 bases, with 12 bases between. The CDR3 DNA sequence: TGTGCCAGCAGCGGGGGTGGGGGAGATACGCAGTATTTT. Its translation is CASSGGGGDTQYF. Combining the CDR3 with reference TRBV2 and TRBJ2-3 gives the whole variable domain EPEVTQTPSHQVTQMGQEVILRCVPISNHLYFYWYRQILGQKVEFLVSFYNNEISEKSEIFDDQFSVERPDGSNFTLKIRSTKLEDSAMYFCASSGGGGDTQYFGPGTRLTVL.